A single sample gave rise to the 21 T cell receptor beta chains below, sequenced in a study of T cell repertoires and HLA-DP antigens (dated by TCRdb to 2016 to 2019). The antigens for these receptors are not known. The library was prepared using the immunoSEQ multiplex PCR assay. TCRdb's version of the immuneACCESS table is confined to in-frame rearrangements and falls short of the full clone set. An unresolved V gene accounts for under half of the shortfall where checked; the remainder is of unknown origin. The sample table contains about 89,000 clones; only one count was recorded for around nine tenths of them. The ten biggest clones cover about 1.8% of the sample. The material sequenced was CD4+ T cells from PBMCs. These receptors all stem from a man in his fifties or sixties in good health and CMV-seronegative.

This clone was found once. The chain couples TRBV7-8 to TRBJ1-1; no definite D call. The CDR3 totals 15 residues. V lost 5 bases, J lost 0 bases, and 13 bases lay in between. Germline-derived CDR1 and CDR2 are SGHVS and FQNEAQ. The CDR3 is CASSPRGVVNTEAFF. CDR3 DNA sequence: TGTGCCAGCAGCCCCCGAGGCGTTGTGAACACTGAAGCTTTCTTT.

The chain couples TRBV4-1 to TRBJ1-2; unclear D gene. Germline V gene lookup returns CDR1 MGHRA and CDR2 YSYEKL. CDR3 length: 15 residues. The V gene lost 3 bases and the J gene lost 1 base, with 12 bases spanning the gap. The CDR3 DNA sequence: TGCGCCAGCAGCCATGGCAACCTCATTAACTATGGCTACACCTTC. Translating it yields CASSHGNLINYGYTF.

The genes are TRBV14 and TRBJ2-1, with 7 bases lining up with TRBD2. Germline values: CDR1 SGHDN, CDR2 FVKESK. The CDR3 length is 17 residues. The V segment lost 1 base and the J segment 3 bases; nucleotides outside the gene matches: 9. For the CDR3, the DNA is TGTGCCAGCAGCCAAGCGCTTGGGGAGGGTAACTACAATGAGCAGTTCTTC. Its protein is CASSQALGEGNYNEQFF.

Only one count was recorded for this clone. This chain uses TRBV25-1 with TRBJ2-5, with 8 bases lining up with TRBD2. Germline CDR1 reads MGHDK; CDR2 reads SYGVNS. The CDR3 runs to 15 residues. V was pared by 3 bases and J by 1 base, with 4 bases of the junction left unmatched. The CDR3 coding sequence is TGTGCCAGCAGTGATATAAGCGGGAGCCAAGAGACCCAGTACTTC. Encoded protein: CASSDISGSQETQYF. The variable domain in full, with the rest retrieved from reference TRBV25-1 and TRBJ2-5, is EADIYQTPRYLVIGTGKKITLECSQTMGHDKMYWYQQDPGMELHLIHYSYGVNSTEKGDLSSESTVSRIRTEHFPLTLESARPSHTSQYLCASSDISGSQETQYFGPGTRLLVL.

The chain joins TRBV27 to TRBJ2-7, with D tentatively TRBD1 (6 bases). Trimming removed 5 bases from V and 3 bases from J, with 17 bases in between. Germline CDR1 MNHEY, CDR2 SMNVEV (reference sequence). This CDR3 region has 15 residues. For the CDR3, the DNA is TGTGCCAGCAGTAAACAAACGCGACAGGTCTACGAGCAGTACTTC. Translating gives CASSKQTRQVYEQYF.

This chain uses TRBV19 with TRBJ1-2; maybe TRBD1 (5 bases). Trimming removed 3 bases at V and 8 bases at J, with 16 bases between. Germline assignment: CDR1 LNHDA and CDR2 SQIVND (reference sequence). The CDR3 has 14 residues. CDR3 loop: CASSIRVERQGYTF. DNA for the CDR3: TGTGCCAGTAGTATCAGGGTGGAGCGGCAAGGCTACACCTTC.

The chain employs TRBV9 and TRBJ2-7; possibly TRBD1 or TRBD2 for D (6 bases each). The V end was cut by 0 bases, the J end by 2 bases, with 15 bases between. Germline loops: CDR1 SGDLS, CDR2 YYNGEE. This CDR3 is built from 16 residues. The CDR3 DNA follows: TGTGCCAGCAGCGTAGCGGGAGACAGGACAGCCTACGAGCAGTACTTC. Protein: CASSVAGDRTAYEQYF.

The V gene is TRBV5-1, the J gene TRBJ2-3; perhaps TRBD2 as D (6 bases). The CDR3 contains 14 residues. Germline lookup yields CDR1 SGHRS and CDR2 YFSETQ. V lost 4 bases and J lost 6, with 15 bases in between. The CDR3: CASSREIIGDTQYF. Written as DNA, the CDR3 is TGCGCCAGCAGCCGGGAGATCATTGGGGATACGCAGTATTTT.

The sample holds a few counts of this clone. The chain employs TRBV11-2 and TRBJ1-1; no reliable D call. Germline CDR1 SGHAT, CDR2 FQNNGV. The ends were cut back, 6 bases at V and 1 base at J, with 15 bases in the middle. The CDR3 extends over 15 amino acids. The CDR3: CASSQSAGGNTEAFF. The CDR3 nucleotides are TGTGCCAGCAGTCAATCGGCCGGTGGGAACACTGAAGCTTTCTTT.

The table lists this clone with a count of one. The chain joins TRBV6-1 to TRBJ1-3; D call uncertain. Trimming pared 6 bases from V and 4 bases from J, leaving 13 bases between. The CDR3 is 14 residues long. In germline, CDR1 is MNHNS, CDR2 SASEGT. CDR3 amino acids: CASSLQGPGNTIYF. The CDR3 region has the DNA TGTGCCAGCAGCTTACAAGGCCCGGGAAACACCATATATTTT.

The chain is built from TRBV5-1 and TRBJ2-3, with 12 bases fitting TRBD1. J lost 4 bases, V lost 5 bases, and 5 bases had no gene match. Germline values: CDR1 SGHRS, CDR2 YFSETQ. This CDR3 spans 15 amino acids. The CDR3 is CASSSGQGAADTQYF. CDR3 bases: TGCGCCAGCAGTTCGGGACAGGGGGCCGCAGATACGCAGTATTTT.

The chain uses TRBV29-1 and TRBJ2-7, with TRBD1 as a possible D gene (5 bases). Per germline, CDR1 SQVTM and CDR2 ANQGSEA. The CDR3 has 13 amino acids. V was trimmed by 6 bases and J by 5 bases, leaving 17 bases between them. The CDR3 loop is CSVGRLRVHEQYF. The CDR3 DNA reads TGCAGCGTCGGAAGGCTCAGGGTCCACGAGCAGTACTTC.

This clone was picked up one time. For the CDR3, the DNA is TGCGCCAGCACCCCCGCGGGACTAGCGGCCTACGAGCAGTACTTC. This translates into CASTPAGLAAYEQYF. The chain couples TRBV5-1 to TRBJ2-7; TRBD2 agrees at 11 bases. Germline V gene lookup returns CDR1 SGHRS and CDR2 YFSETQ. The CDR3 extends over 15 amino acids. With 6 bases clipped from V and 2 bases from J, the junction kept 7 bases outside the gene matches.

This chain uses TRBV7-9 with TRBJ2-5; possibly TRBD1 or TRBD2 for D (5 bases each). Trimming removed 5 bases at V and 7 bases at J, with 17 bases between. The length of the CDR3 is 14 residues. CDR1 and CDR2 (germline): SEHNR, FQNEAQ (reference sequence). CDR3 sequence: CASSPGTSPRTQYF. In DNA form, the CDR3 reads TGTGCCAGCAGCCCCGGGACCTCTCCACGGACCCAGTACTTC.

The genes are TRBV7-9 and TRBJ1-2, with D possibly matching TRBD1 (5 bases). The germline V and J ends were trimmed by 1 base and 2 bases, with 8 bases remaining between them. The CDR3 is made up of 14 amino acids. Germline V lookup: CDR1 SEHNR, CDR2 FQNEAQ (reference sequence). DNA for the CDR3: TGTGCCAGCAGCTTAGTTTGGGGGAACTATGGCTACACCTTC. It translates to CASSLVWGNYGYTF.

The chain joins TRBV30 to TRBJ1-1; D is undetermined. Per the germline V gene, CDR1 is GTSNPN and CDR2 is SVGIG (reference sequence). This CDR3 spans 13 amino acids. V was cut by 5 bases and J by 3 bases, with 13 bases left in between. The CDR3, as DNA: TGTGCCTGGCGCCTGGGAGGTTACACTGAAGCTTTCTTT. It is translated as CAWRLGGYTEAFF. Combining the CDR3 with reference TRBV30 and TRBJ1-1 gives the whole variable domain SQTIHQWPATLVQPVGSPLSLECTVEGTSNPNLYWYRQAAGRGLQLLFYSVGIGQISSEVPQNLSASRPQDRQFILSSKKLLLSDSGFYLCAWRLGGYTEAFFGQGTRLTVV.

The chain carries TRBV29-1 and TRBJ1-1; a possible D gene is TRBD1 (5 bases). This CDR3 comprises 12 residues. Deletions cut 4 bases from V and 1 base from J, with 7 bases between. CDR1 and CDR2 (germline): SQVTM, ANQGSEA. The CDR3 spells CSVGTGNTEAFF. CDR3 nucleotides: TGCAGCGTTGGAACAGGGAACACTGAAGCTTTCTTT.

This chain uses TRBV7-2 with TRBJ2-2, with 7 bases identical to TRBD2. This CDR3 region has 17 residues. Germline lookup yields CDR1 SGHTA and CDR2 FQGNSA. J was trimmed by 7 bases and V by 5 bases; bases with no gene match: 16. The DNA for the CDR3 is TGTGCCAGCAGCCCAAGCGGGAACAGAATAAGGATCGGGGAGCTGTTTTTT. Protein sequence: CASSPSGNRIRIGELFF. Full variable domain (remainder filled in from reference TRBV7-2 and TRBJ2-2): GAGVSQSPSNKVTEKGKDVELRCDPISGHTALYWYRQSLGQGLEFLIYFQGNSAPDKSGLPSDRFSAERTGGSVSTLTIQRTQQEDSAVYLCASSPSGNRIRIGELFFGEGSRLTVL.

The chain is built from TRBV15 and TRBJ1-5; D perhaps matches TRBD1 (5 bases). In germline, CDR1 is LNHNV, CDR2 YYDKDF (reference sequence). The CDR3 covers 15 residues. Trimming took off 0 bases at V and 7 bases at J, with 13 bases between the two ends. The CDR3 region is CATSRDRQFGQPQHF. The CDR3 nucleotides read TGTGCCACCAGCAGAGATCGACAGTTCGGGCAGCCCCAGCATTTT. The variable domain in full, with the rest retrieved from reference TRBV15 and TRBJ1-5, is DAMVIQNPRYQVTQFGKPVTLSCSQTLNHNVMYWYQQKSSQAPKLLFHYYDKDFNNEADTPDNFQSRRPNTSFCFLDIRSPGLGDTAMYLCATSRDRQFGQPQHFGDGTRLSIL.

The chain is built from TRBV7-2 and TRBJ1-4; no firm D call. The germline gives CDR1 SGHTA, CDR2 FQGNSA. Trimming took off 1 base at V and 1 base at J, with 4 bases between the two ends. The CDR3 contains 14 residues. The CDR3 bases are TGTGCCAGCAGCTTAGGGGGAACTAATGAAAAACTGTTTTTT. This sequence encodes CASSLGGTNEKLFF.

The rearrangement links TRBV5-1 to TRBJ2-1; 8 nucleotides agree with TRBD1. From germline, CDR1 is SGHRS and CDR2 YFSETQ. V trimming: 0 bases; J trimming: 8 bases; junction bases outside the gene matches: 7. The CDR3 runs to 15 residues. CDR3 sequence (DNA): TGCGCCAGCAGCTTGGAGGCAGGGGGCTGGGATGAGCAGTTCTTC. Its protein is CASSLEAGGWDEQFF.